These 23 T cell receptor beta chains came from one sample sequenced in a study of CD8 T cells in Susac syndrome. The RNA input was about 0.5 to 1 ug, and it was reverse transcribed with random hexamers. TCRdb re-called the immunoSEQ multiplex PCR reads through MiXCR, storing one row per CDR3 protein. The table includes about 210,000 distinct CDR3 sequences, approximately 93% detected once. The sequencing sample was made of CD4+ T cells from PBMCs. These receptors originate from a human donor in good health.

In this sample, this clonotype turned up once. The chain recombines TRBV28 with TRBJ2-7; 7 nucleotides agree with TRBD2. There are 14 residues in the CDR3. CDR1 is MDHEN and CDR2 is SYDVKM in the germline V gene. V gave up 6 bases and J gave up 4 bases; unmatched junction bases: 9. CDR3 bases: TGTGCCAGCAGCCCCGGGGGGTCGGGGTACGAGCAGTACGTC. Encoded protein: CASSPGGSGYEQYV.

The V gene is TRBV28, the J gene TRBJ2-1, with 8 bases identical to TRBD2. This CDR3 is 15 amino acids long. Germline CDR1 is MDHEN and CDR2 is SYDVKM. The junction had 8 bases not matched to a gene; V was cut back by 3 bases and J by 7 bases. In DNA, the CDR3 is TGTGCCAGCAGTTTTGGTGGCGGGGGGACGAATGAGCAGTTCTTC. Its protein is CASSFGGGGTNEQFF.

The V call is TRBV9, the J call TRBJ2-4; perhaps TRBD1 as D (7 bases). CDR3 length: 17 amino acids. From germline, CDR1 is SGDLS and CDR2 YYNGEE. Trimming pared 0 bases from V and 3 bases from J, leaving 16 bases between. CDR3 loop: CASSVDVSGGIKNIQYF. CDR3 sequence (DNA): TGTGCCAGCAGCGTAGATGTCTCAGGGGGGATCAAAAACATTCAGTACTTC. The full variable domain, with the rest looked up from reference TRBV9 and TRBJ2-4, is DSGVTQTPKHLITATGQRVTLRCSPRSGDLSVYWYQQSLDQGLQFLIQYYNGEERAKGNILERFSAQQFPDLHSELNLSSLELGDSALYFCASSVDVSGGIKNIQYFGAGTRLSVL.

The chain joins TRBV6-2 or TRBV6-3 to TRBJ2-7; 8 bases map to TRBD1. Looked up from germline, CDR1 is MNHEY and CDR2 is SVGEGT. The V and J ends lost 2 bases and 5 bases, in that order; junction bases with no gene match: 5. The CDR3 length is 14 residues. CDR3 amino acids: CASSYTDRAHEQYF. The CDR3 nucleotides are TGTGCCAGCAGTTACACGGACAGGGCCCACGAGCAGTACTTC.

This clonotype showed up just once. V is TRBV19 and J is TRBJ1-2; a weak D match, TRBD1 (5 bases). The CDR3 extends over 14 amino acids. V lost 5 bases and J 3 bases, leaving 13 bases between the germline ends. The germline CDR1 and CDR2 sequences are LNHDA and SQIVND (reference sequence). CDR3 residues: CASSLRQPYYGYTF. DNA for the CDR3: TGTGCCAGTAGTCTACGACAGCCTTACTATGGCTACACCTTC.

The rearrangement links TRBV7-2 to TRBJ2-3, with 13 bases that match TRBD2. CDR3 length equals 19 residues. The V gene's germline CDR1 is SGHTA and CDR2 FQGNSA. V dropped 5 bases and J dropped 4; count of bases not matched to a gene: 15. CDR3 nucleotide sequence: TGTGCCAGCAGCAGAACTAGCGGGGGGGCTCGGAGGTCATCAGATACGCAGTATTTT. It specifies CASSRTSGGARRSSDTQYF.

The CDR3 reads CASSKPFGNTQYF. The CDR3 DNA sequence: TGTGCCAGCAGCAAACCCTTCGGAAATACGCAGTATTTT. The rearrangement joins TRBV12-3 or TRBV12-4 to TRBJ2-3; no clear D gene. The V end was cut by 6 bases, the J end by 7 bases, with 14 bases between. The CDR3 spans 13 residues.

The gene calls are TRBV29-1 and TRBJ2-2; a possible D gene is TRBD1 (5 bases). This CDR3 comprises 13 residues. The V end was cut by 5 bases, the J end by 6 bases, with 13 bases between. The germline V gene has CDR1 SQVTM and CDR2 ANQGSEA. The CDR3 nucleotides read TGCAGCGTTATCCAGGGCAGCTCCGGGGAGCTGTTTTTT. Translation: CSVIQGSSGELFF.

The rearrangement links TRBV20-1 to TRBJ1-5, with D tentatively TRBD1 (5 bases). This CDR3 is built from 14 residues. Germline V gene data show CDR1 as DFQATT and CDR2 as SNEGSKA (reference sequence). Trimming took off 0 bases at V and 0 bases at J, with 6 bases between the two ends. CDR3 residues: CSAREGVSNQPQHF. DNA for the CDR3: TGCAGTGCTAGAGAGGGGGTTAGCAATCAGCCCCAGCATTTT.

V gene TRBV6-2 or TRBV6-3 combines with J gene TRBJ1-4; D is ambiguous. The V end lost 8 bases, the J end lost 11 bases, and 15 bases lay between the germline ends. The CDR3 is 12 amino acids. CDR1 is MNHEY, CDR2 SVGEGT, per germline. CDR3 loop: CASARPGWKLFF. The CDR3 nucleotides read TGTGCCAGCGCGAGACCCGGGTGGAAACTGTTTTTT.

The chain carries TRBV20-1 and TRBJ1-2; 8 positions agree with TRBD1. The ends lost 6 bases at V and 6 bases at J; junction bases unmatched: 12. Germline V gives CDR1 DFQATT, CDR2 SNEGSKA (reference sequence). The CDR3 has 14 residues. DNA for the CDR3: TGCAGTGCACCCAGACAGGGGCTACGGGATGGCTACACCTTC. It codes for CSAPRQGLRDGYTF.

V gene TRBV12-3 or TRBV12-4 combines with J gene TRBJ2-2; D remains ambiguous. The CDR3 is 14 amino acids. V was cut by 4 bases and J by 9 bases, with 15 bases left in between. The DNA of the CDR3 is TGTGCCAGCAGTTATGGCCCCCAAGCCAGGGAGCTGTTTTTT. Protein product: CASSYGPQARELFF.

V usage is TRBV28 and J usage is TRBJ2-1, with 12 nucleotides matching TRBD2. Germline assignment: CDR1 MDHEN and CDR2 SYDVKM. The CDR3 loop spans 18 amino acids. After removal of 6 bases from V and 6 bases from J, the junction contained 15 bases not matched to a gene. The CDR3 loop is CASRPRRGLAGMGNEQFF. The CDR3 DNA reads as TGTGCCAGCAGGCCCCGTAGGGGACTAGCGGGCATGGGCAATGAGCAGTTCTTC.

J is TRBJ2-6 and V is TRBV9; no clear D gene. CDR1 is SGDLS and CDR2 is YYNGEE in the germline V gene. The CDR3 loop spans 15 amino acids. V gave up 2 bases and J gave up 0 bases, with 6 bases separating them. The CDR3 loop is CASSVRPSGANVLTF. CDR3 DNA sequence: TGTGCCAGCAGCGTCCGTCCCTCTGGGGCCAACGTCCTGACTTTC. Supplemented by reference TRBV9 and TRBJ2-6, the full variable domain reads DSGVTQTPKHLITATGQRVTLRCSPRSGDLSVYWYQQSLDQGLQFLIQYYNGEERAKGNILERFSAQQFPDLHSELNLSSLELGDSALYFCASSVRPSGANVLTFGAGSRLTVL.

This chain links TRBV15 with TRBJ1-1; possible D gene TRBD1, 5 bases. Germline CDR1 is LNHNV and CDR2 is YYDKDF (reference sequence). The CDR3 covers 14 residues. Trimming cost V 6 bases and J 1 base, with 12 bases left between them. The CDR3 DNA sequence: TGTGCCACCAGTACTCTGGGGCCGAACACTGAAGCTTTCTTT. This codes for CATSTLGPNTEAFF.

This clonotype has only one observation. The genes are TRBV2 and TRBJ1-6; D gene ambiguous. Germline V gene lookup returns CDR1 SNHLY and CDR2 FYNNEI. The CDR3 has 17 residues. V was pared by 8 bases and J by 7 bases, with 24 bases between. CDR3 amino acids: CASEPATGGSQNSPLHF. The CDR3 region has the DNA TGTGCCAGCGAACCTGCGACGGGTGGGAGTCAGAATTCACCCCTCCACTTT. Full variable domain (outside the CDR3, taken from reference TRBV2 and TRBJ1-6): EPEVTQTPSHQVTQMGQEVILRCVPISNHLYFYWYRQILGQKVEFLVSFYNNEISEKSEIFDDQFSVERPDGSNFTLKIRSTKLEDSAMYFCASEPATGGSQNSPLHFGNGTRLTVT.

The chain joins TRBV7-2 to TRBJ1-1; D is unclear. The germline gives CDR1 SGHTA, CDR2 FQGNSA. This CDR3 contains 15 residues. Deletions cut 2 bases from V and 1 base from J, with 11 bases between. The CDR3 DNA reads TGTGCCAGCAGCTTATTGAGAGGGTGGAACACTGAAGCTTTCTTT. This translates into CASSLLRGWNTEAFF.

The chain carries TRBV5-6 and TRBJ2-5, with unresolved D. Germline V gives CDR1 SGHDT, CDR2 YYEEEE. This CDR3 has 14 amino acids. V dropped 0 bases and J dropped 1 base, with 7 bases sitting between them. Here the CDR3 reads CASSLGLPQETQYF. The CDR3 DNA sequence: TGTGCCAGCAGCTTGGGGCTTCCCCAAGAGACCCAGTACTTC.

The chain carries TRBV9 and TRBJ2-7; 8 nucleotides line up with TRBD1. The CDR3 is 14 residues long. Trimming took 4 bases from V and 7 from J; bases not matched to a gene: 10. Germline V gene data show CDR1 as SGDLS and CDR2 as YYNGEE. In nucleotides, the CDR3 is TGTGCCAGCAGCCCATCGGACAGGGATAGGGAGCAGTACGTC. Amino acids: CASSPSDRDREQYV.

This sequence joins TRBV4-1 and TRBJ1-4; D may be TRBD1 (5 bases). Germline CDR1 reads MGHRA; CDR2 reads YSYEKL. V was pared by 4 bases and J by 7 bases, with 16 bases between. The CDR3 spans 15 residues. The CDR3 region is CASSLLRQGSEKLFF. The CDR3 nucleotides are TGCGCCAGCAGCCTCCTCAGGCAGGGATCTGAAAAACTGTTTTTT.

The CDR3 DNA follows: TGTGCCAGCAGCGGGGGACGAGGACAGGATCAGCCCCAGCATTTT. It encodes CASSGGRGQDQPQHF. V and J are TRBV6-2 or TRBV6-3 and TRBJ1-5; 7 bases fit TRBD1. This CDR3 is built from 15 residues. Germline-derived CDR1 and CDR2 are MNHEY and SVGEGT. The J segment lost 5 bases and the V segment lost 6 bases, leaving 10 bases of the junction unmatched.

This sequence joins TRBV28 and TRBJ2-4; the match to TRBD2 covers 8 bases. Trimming cost V 7 bases and J 6 bases; bases outside gene matches: 5. This CDR3 is 13 amino acids long. CDR1 and CDR2 from the germline V gene are MDHEN and SYDVKM. This chain's CDR3 is CASTLGRVNIQYF. The CDR3 DNA is TGTGCCAGCACCCTCGGGAGGGTAAACATTCAGTACTTC.

The V and J genes are TRBV19 and TRBJ1-5; no clear D. The germline V gene has CDR1 LNHDA and CDR2 SQIVND (reference sequence). V was pared by 3 bases and J by 10 bases, with 19 bases between. This CDR3 comprises 15 residues. The CDR3 sequence is CASSISPSGPQPQHF. CDR3 nucleotide sequence: TGTGCCAGTAGTATTAGCCCCTCAGGTCCCCAACCCCAGCATTTT. Full variable domain (remainder filled in from reference TRBV19 and TRBJ1-5): DGGITQSPKYLFRKEGQNVTLSCEQNLNHDAMYWYRQDPGQGLRLIYYSQIVNDFQKGDIAEGYSVSREKKESFPLTVTSAQKNPTAFYLCASSISPSGPQPQHFGDGTRLSIL.